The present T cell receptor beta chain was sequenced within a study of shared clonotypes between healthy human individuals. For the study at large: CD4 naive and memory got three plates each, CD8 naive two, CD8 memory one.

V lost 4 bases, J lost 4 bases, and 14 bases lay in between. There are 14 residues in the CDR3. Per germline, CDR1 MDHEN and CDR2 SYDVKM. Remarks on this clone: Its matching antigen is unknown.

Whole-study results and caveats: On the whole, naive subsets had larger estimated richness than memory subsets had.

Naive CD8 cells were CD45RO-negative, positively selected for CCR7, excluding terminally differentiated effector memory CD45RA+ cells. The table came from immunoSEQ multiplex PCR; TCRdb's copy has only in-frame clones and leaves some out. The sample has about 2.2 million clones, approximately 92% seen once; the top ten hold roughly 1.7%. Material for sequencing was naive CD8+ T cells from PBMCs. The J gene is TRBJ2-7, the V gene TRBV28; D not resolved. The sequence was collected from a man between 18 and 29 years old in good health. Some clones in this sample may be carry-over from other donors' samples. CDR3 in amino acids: CASSYTDSAYEQYF. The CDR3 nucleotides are TGTGCCAGCAGTTATACGGATTCCGCTTACGAGCAGTACTTC.